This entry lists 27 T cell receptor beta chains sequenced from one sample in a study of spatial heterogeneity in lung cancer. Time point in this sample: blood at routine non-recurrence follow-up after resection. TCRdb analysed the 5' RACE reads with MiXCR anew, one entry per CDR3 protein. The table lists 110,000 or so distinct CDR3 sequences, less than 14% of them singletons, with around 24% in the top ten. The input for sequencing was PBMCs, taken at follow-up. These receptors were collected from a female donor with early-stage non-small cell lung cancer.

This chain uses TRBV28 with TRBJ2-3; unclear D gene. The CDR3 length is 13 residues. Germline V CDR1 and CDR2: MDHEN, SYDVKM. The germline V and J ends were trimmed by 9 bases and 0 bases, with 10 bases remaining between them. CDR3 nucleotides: TGTGCCAGTAGGCAGGTCAGCACAGATACGCAGTATTTT. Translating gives CASRQVSTDTQYF.

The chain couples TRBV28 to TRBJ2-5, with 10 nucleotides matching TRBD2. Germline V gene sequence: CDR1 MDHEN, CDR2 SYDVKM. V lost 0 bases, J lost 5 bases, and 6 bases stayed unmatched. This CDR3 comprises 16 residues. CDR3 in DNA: TGTGCCAGCAGTTTATGGAGCGGGAGGGCCCGGGAGACCCAGTACTTC. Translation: CASSLWSGRARETQYF.

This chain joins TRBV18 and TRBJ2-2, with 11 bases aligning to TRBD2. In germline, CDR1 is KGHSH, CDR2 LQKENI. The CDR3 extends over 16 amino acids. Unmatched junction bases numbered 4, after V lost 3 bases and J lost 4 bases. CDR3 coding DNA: TGTGCCAGCTCACCTGCACTAGCGGGAGTCACCGGGGAGCTGTTTTTT. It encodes CASSPALAGVTGELFF.

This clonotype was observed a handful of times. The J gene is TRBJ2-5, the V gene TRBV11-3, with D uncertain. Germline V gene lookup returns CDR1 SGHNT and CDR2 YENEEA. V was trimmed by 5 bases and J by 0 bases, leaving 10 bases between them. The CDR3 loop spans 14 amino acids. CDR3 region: CASSHRRNQETQYF. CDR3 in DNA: TGTGCCAGCAGCCATAGACGGAACCAAGAGACCCAGTACTTC.

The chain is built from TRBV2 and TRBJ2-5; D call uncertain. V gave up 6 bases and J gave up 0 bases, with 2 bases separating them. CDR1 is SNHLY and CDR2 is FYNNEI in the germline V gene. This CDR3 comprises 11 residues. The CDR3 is CASRDQETQYF. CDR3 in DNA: TGTGCCAGCAGGGACCAAGAGACCCAGTACTTC.

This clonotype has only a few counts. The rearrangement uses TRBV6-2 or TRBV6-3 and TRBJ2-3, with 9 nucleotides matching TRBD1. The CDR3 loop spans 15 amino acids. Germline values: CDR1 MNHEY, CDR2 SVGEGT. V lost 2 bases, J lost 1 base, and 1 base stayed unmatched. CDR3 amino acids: CASSYRDRGTDTQYF. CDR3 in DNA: TGTGCCAGCAGTTACCGGGACAGGGGCACAGATACGCAGTATTTT.

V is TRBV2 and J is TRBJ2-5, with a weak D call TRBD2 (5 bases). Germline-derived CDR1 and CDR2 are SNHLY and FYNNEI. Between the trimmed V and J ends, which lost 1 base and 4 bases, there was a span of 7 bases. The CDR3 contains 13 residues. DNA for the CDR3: TGTGCCAGCAGTGAAGTAGCGAGAGAGACCCAGTACTTC. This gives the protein CASSEVARETQYF.

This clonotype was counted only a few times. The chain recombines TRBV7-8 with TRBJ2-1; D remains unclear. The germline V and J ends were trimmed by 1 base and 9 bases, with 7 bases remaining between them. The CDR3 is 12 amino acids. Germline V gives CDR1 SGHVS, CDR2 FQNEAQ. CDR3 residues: CASSLGPGEQFF. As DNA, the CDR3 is TGTGCCAGCAGCTTAGGGCCTGGTGAGCAGTTCTTC.

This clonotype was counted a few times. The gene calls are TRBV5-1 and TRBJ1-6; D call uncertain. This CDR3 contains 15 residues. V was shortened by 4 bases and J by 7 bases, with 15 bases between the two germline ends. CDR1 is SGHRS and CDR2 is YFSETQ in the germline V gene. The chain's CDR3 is CASSEGGSSNSPLHF. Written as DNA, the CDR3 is TGCGCCAGCAGCGAAGGTGGGAGCAGCAATTCACCCCTCCACTTT.

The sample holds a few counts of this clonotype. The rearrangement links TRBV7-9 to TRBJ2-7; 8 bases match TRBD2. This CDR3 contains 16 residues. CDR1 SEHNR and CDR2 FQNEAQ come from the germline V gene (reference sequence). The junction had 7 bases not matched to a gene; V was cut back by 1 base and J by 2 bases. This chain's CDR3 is CASSLGKAGVTYEQYF. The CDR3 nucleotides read TGTGCCAGCAGCTTAGGGAAAGCGGGAGTTACCTACGAGCAGTACTTC.

The CDR3 nucleotides are TGTGCCTGGCTCCCCCAACTAGGACAGGGACAAAACACTGAAGCTTTCTTT. The encoded protein is CAWLPQLGQGQNTEAFF. The rearrangement joins TRBV30 to TRBJ1-1; 8 nucleotides match TRBD1. The CDR3 covers 17 residues. J gave up 2 bases and V 5 bases, and 16 bases lay outside the gene matches. Germline CDR1 is GTSNPN and CDR2 is SVGIG (reference sequence).

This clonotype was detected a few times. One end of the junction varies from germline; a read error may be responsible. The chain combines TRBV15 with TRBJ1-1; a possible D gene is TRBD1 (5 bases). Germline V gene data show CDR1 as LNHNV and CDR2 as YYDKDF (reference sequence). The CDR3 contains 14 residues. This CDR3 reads CATSREIAGSEAFF. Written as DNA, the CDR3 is TGTGCCACCAGCCGAGAGATTGCAGGGAGTGAAGCTTTCTTT.

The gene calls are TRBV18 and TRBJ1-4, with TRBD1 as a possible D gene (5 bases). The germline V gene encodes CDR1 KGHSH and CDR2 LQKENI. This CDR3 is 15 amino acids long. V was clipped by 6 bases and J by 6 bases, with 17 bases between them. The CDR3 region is CASSLVGGEDEKLFF. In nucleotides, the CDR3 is TGTGCCAGCTCCCTGGTGGGGGGAGAAGATGAAAAACTGTTTTTT.

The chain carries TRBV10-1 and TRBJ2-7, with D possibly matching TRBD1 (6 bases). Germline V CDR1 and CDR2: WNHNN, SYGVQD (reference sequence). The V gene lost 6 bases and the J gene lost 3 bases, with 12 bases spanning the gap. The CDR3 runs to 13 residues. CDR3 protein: CASSRDTGYEQYF. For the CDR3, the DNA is TGCGCCAGCAGCAGGGACACCGGCTACGAGCAGTACTTC.

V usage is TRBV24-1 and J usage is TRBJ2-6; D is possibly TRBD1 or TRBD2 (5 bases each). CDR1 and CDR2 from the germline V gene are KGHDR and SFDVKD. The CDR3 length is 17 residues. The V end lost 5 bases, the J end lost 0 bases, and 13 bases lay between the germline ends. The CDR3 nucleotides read TGTGCCACCAGTGCAAGTTGGGACCTCTCTGGGGCCAACGTCCTGACTTTC. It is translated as CATSASWDLSGANVLTF.

CDR3 DNA sequence: TGTGCCAGCAGCTTTGCGCGTCAAAACACCATATATTTT. Translated, it gives CASSFARQNTIYF. The rearrangement links TRBV7-9 to TRBJ1-3; D remains unclear. Trimming took 3 bases from V and 6 from J, leaving 9 bases between them. The CDR3 consists of 13 residues. CDR1 is SEHNR, CDR2 FQNEAQ, per germline (reference sequence).

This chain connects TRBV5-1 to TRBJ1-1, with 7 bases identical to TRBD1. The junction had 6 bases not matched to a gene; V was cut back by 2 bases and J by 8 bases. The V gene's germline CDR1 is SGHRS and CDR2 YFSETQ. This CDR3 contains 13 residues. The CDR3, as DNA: TGCGCCAGCAGCTTCGACAGGGCGCGAGAAGCTTTCTTT. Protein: CASSFDRAREAFF.

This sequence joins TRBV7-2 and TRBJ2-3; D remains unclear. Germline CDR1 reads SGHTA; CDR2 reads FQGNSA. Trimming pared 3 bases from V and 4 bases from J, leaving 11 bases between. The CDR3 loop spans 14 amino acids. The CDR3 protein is CASSFTSPPDTQYF. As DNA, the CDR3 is TGTGCCAGCAGCTTCACCTCCCCCCCAGATACGCAGTATTTT.

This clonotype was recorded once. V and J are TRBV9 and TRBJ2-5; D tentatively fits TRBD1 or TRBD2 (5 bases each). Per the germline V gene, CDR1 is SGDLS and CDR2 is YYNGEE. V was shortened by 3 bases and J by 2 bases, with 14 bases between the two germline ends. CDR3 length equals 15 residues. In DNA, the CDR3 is TGTGCCAGCAGCGGCCCGGGACGGCTACAAGAGACCCAGTACTTC. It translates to CASSGPGRLQETQYF.

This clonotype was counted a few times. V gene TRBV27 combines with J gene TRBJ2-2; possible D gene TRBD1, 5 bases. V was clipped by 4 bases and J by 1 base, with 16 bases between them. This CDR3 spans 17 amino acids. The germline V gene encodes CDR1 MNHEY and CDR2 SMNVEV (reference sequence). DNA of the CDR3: TGTGCCAGCAGTTGGGGCCGGGCGGCAGGGAACACCGGGGAGCTGTTTTTT. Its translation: CASSWGRAAGNTGELFF.

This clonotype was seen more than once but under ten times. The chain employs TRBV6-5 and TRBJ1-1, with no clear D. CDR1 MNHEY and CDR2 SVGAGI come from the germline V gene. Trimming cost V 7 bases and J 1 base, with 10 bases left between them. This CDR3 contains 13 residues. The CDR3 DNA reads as TGTGCCAGCACCAAGAGAAGGAACACTGAAGCTTTCTTT. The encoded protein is CASTKRRNTEAFF.

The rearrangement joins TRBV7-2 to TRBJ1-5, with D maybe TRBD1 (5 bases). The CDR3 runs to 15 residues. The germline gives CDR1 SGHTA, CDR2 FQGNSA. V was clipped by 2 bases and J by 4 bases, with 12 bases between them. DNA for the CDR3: TGTGCCAGCAGCTTAAATCGACAGCTTAATCAGCCCCAGCATTTT. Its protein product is CASSLNRQLNQPQHF.

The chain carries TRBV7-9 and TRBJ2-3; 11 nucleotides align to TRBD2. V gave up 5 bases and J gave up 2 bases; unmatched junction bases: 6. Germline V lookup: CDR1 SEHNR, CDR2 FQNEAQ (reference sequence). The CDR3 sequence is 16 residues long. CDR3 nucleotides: TGTGCCAGCAGCACCGGGACTAGCGGTGCCACAGATACGCAGTATTTT. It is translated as CASSTGTSGATDTQYF.

The CDR3 sequence is CASSSERLAGRGNEQFF. CDR3 coding DNA: TGTGCCAGCAGCTCAGAAAGACTAGCGGGTCGTGGTAATGAGCAGTTCTTC. V gene TRBV11-2 combines with J gene TRBJ2-1; TRBD2 matches 10 bases. Germline lookup yields CDR1 SGHAT and CDR2 FQNNGV. The length of the CDR3 is 17 residues. J gave up 7 bases and V 4 bases, and 13 bases lay outside the gene matches.

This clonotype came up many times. Written as DNA, the CDR3 is TGCAGTGCTAGGGAGCCGACAGGGGTCAATCAGCCCCAGCATTTT. It is translated as CSAREPTGVNQPQHF. This chain joins TRBV20-1 and TRBJ1-5; TRBD1 aligns across 8 bases. Germline trimming cut 3 bases from V and 3 bases from J; bases unmatched to any gene: 7. There are 15 residues in the CDR3. Germline CDR1 is DFQATT and CDR2 is SNEGSKA (reference sequence).

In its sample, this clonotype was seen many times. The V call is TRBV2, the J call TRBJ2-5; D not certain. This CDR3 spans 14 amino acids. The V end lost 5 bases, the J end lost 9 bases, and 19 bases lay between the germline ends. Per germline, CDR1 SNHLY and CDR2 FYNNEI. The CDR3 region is CASSSSTGAAAQYF. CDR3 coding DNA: TGTGCCAGCAGTTCGTCTACTGGCGCTGCGGCCCAGTACTTC. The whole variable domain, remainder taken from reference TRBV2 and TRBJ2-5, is EPEVTQTPSHQVTQMGQEVILRCVPISNHLYFYWYRQILGQKVEFLVSFYNNEISEKSEIFDDQFSVERPDGSNFTLKIRSTKLEDSAMYFCASSSSTGAAAQYFGPGTRLLVL.

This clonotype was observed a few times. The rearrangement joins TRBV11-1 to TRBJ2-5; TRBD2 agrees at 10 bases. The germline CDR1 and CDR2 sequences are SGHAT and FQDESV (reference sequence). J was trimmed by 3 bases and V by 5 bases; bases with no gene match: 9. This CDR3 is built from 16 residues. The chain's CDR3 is CASSQLAGLTKETQYF. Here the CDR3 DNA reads TGTGCCAGCAGCCAACTAGCGGGACTCACGAAAGAGACCCAGTACTTC.